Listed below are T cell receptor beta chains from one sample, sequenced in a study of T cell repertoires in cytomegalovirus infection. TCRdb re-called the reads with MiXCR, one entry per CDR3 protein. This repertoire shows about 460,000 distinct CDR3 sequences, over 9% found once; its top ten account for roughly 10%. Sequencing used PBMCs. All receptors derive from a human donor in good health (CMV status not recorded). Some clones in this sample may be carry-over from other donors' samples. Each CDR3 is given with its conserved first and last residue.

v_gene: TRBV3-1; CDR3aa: CASVQQGFGNTIYF
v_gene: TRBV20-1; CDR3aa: CSASGAGDEQYF
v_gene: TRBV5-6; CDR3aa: CASSAEREVYTGELFF
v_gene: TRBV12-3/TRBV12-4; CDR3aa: CASSFGTGGTQPQHF
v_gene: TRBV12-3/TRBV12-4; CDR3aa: CASSLWREGRNEQFF
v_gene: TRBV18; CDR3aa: CASSPSTTNNEQFF
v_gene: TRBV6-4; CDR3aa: CASSAQGTGNTGELFF
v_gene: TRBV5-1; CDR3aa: CASSSGQGTDTQYF
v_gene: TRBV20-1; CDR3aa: CSAGGLADTYEQYF
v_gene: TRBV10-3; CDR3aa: CAIRGGRDDTEAFF
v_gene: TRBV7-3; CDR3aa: CASSPRGSGNTIYF
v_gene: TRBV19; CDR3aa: CAGTRTGRYGYTF
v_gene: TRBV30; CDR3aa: CAWSGQGLNTEAFF
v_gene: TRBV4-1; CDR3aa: CASSQDPPNRASGQPQHF
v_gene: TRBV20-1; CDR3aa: CSASFRGGRTEAFF
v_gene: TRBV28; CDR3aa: CASSLSVLDRQETQYF
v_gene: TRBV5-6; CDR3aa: CASSLPIPGLEAENEQFF
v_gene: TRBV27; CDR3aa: CASSYRGLGANVLTF
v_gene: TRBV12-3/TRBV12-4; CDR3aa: CASSLGTGDEQFF
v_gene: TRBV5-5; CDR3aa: CASSLVHSGNTEAFF
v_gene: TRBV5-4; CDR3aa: CASSAQGFDTGELFF
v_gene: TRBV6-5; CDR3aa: CASSYTRDSTQYF
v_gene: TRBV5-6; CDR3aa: CASSSTGNGLAGSLTDTQYF
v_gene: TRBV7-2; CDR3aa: CASSFSGGGEQFF
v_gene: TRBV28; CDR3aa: CASSARHLSGNTIYF
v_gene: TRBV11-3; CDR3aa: CASSLGGTGSGNTIYF
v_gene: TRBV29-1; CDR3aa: CSAGDYEQFF
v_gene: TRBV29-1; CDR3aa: CSVAPLAGGPKQFF
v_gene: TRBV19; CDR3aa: CASSRSRAGGYEQYF
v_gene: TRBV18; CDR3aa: CASSPPADTYEQYF
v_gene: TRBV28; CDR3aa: CAVPGPTYDEQYF
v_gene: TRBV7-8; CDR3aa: CASSLAGVGTDTQYF
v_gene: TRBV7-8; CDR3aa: CASSFGHQETQYF
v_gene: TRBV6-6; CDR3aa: CASSSPRIPDTQYF
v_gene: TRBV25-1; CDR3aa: CASRKGQGRLEQFF
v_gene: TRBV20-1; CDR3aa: CSARDYKTGLTDTQYF
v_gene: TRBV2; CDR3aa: CASSAGHRNQPQHF
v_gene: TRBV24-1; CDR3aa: CATSDAREPYNEQFF
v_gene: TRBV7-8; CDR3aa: CASSLVGNYEQYF
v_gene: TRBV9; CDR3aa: CASSRRSLNGEQYF
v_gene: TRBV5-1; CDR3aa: CASSFAVRKGRYTEAFF
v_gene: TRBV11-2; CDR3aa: CASSPGVEGETQYF
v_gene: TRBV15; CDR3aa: CATSRDQDEKLFF
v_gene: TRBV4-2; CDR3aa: CASSRRDRGDADEQFF
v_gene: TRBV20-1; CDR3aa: CSAPDRDRITEAFF
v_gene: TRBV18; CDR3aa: CASSPPGWVSEQPQHF
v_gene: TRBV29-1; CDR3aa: CTRGVHEQFF
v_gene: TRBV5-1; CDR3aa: CASSRRGGEETQYF
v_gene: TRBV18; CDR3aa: CASSPNIVVEETQYF
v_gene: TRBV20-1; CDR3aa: CSARGRGGALDTQYF
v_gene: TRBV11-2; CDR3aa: CASSLVGEANTGELFF
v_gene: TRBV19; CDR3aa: CASTLRTEAFF
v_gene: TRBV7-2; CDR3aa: CASSLEYNSPFHF
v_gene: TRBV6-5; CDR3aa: CASSYRQAGNQPQHF
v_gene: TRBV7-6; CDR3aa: CASSTPDRGRAQETQYF
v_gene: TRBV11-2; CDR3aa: CASSSLRRDRGGETQYF
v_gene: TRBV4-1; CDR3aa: CASSPANRHLFNEQFF
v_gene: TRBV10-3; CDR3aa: CAISEGPVTEAFF
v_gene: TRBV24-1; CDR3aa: CATSDQMGTSTDTQYF